The rows below give T cell receptor beta chains drawn from one sample of a study of blood T cell repertoires in COVID-19. Sequenced by immunoSEQ multiplex PCR; TCRdb stores in-frame clones only, minus some. The sample holds some 250,000 clones; around 86% are singletons and the top ten take 9.5% to 15%. The sequenced sample consisted of peripheral blood. All receptors derive from a woman aged 55-69 years with active or convalescent COVID-19. Both conserved end residues are trimmed from each CDR3.

TRBV2 | ASWQDREDF
TRBV29-1 | SGAGQGYGYT
TRBV6-5 | ASSYAQGGNSPLH
TRBV5-3 | ARSQGIGLHEQY
TRBV6-1 | ASSEGWTADYGYT
TRBV6-1 | ASSEALDPTGSANYGYT
TRBV6-5 | ASSLGGGPRETQY
TRBV6-1 | ASSDEGGLSGGYT
TRBV6-6 | ASSQDRLYSPLH
TRBV2 | ASREDRGDNSPLH
TRBV4-3 | ASSQDIGGTGNTIY
TRBV7-8 | ASRRLAGGSYEQY
TRBV6-5 | ASTPGTSKKLF
TRBV9 | ASSAQGRLSSYGYT
TRBV3-1/TRBV3-2 | ASSPGNSPLH
TRBV2 | ASRRLQGPVLGYT
TRBV18 | ASSQGRGLRTEAF